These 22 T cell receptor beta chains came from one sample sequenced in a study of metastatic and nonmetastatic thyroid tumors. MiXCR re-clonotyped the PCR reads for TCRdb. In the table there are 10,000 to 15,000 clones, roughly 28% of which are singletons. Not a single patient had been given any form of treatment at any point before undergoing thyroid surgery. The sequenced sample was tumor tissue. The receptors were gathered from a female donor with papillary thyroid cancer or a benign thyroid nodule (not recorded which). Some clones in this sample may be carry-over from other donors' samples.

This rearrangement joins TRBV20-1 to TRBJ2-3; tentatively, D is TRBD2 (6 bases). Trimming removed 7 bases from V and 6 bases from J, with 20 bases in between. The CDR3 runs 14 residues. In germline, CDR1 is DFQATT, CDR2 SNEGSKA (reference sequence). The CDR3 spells CSGAGSRTLDTQYF. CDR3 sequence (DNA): TGCAGTGGGGCGGGATCCCGAACACTCGATACGCAGTATTTT.

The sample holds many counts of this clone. Here the CDR3 reads CATWGAGTDTQYF. The CDR3 region has the DNA TGTGCCACCTGGGGGGCAGGCACAGATACGCAGTATTTT. The chain couples TRBV5-6 to TRBJ2-3; D assignment may be TRBD1 or TRBD2 (6 bases each). V gave up 9 bases and J gave up 1 base, with 12 bases separating them. The CDR3 is made up of 13 amino acids. Per the germline V gene, CDR1 is SGHDT and CDR2 is YYEEEE. The whole variable domain, filled in from reference TRBV5-6 and TRBJ2-3, reads DAGVTQSPTHLIKTRGQQVTLRCSPKSGHDTVSWYQQALGQGPQFIFQYYEEEERQRGNFPDRFSGHQFPNYSSELNVNALLLGDSALYLCATWGAGTDTQYFGPGTRLTVL.

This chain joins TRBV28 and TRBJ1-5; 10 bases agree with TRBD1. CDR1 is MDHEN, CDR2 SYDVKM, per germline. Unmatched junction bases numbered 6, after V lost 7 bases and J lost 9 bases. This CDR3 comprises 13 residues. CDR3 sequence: CASTTGGDRPQHF. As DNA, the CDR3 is TGTGCCAGCACGACAGGGGGCGATCGGCCCCAGCATTTT.

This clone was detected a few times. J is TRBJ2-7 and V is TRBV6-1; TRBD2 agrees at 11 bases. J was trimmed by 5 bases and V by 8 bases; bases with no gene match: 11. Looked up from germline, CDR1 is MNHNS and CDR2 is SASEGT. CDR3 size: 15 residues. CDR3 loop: CASGSLAGGHDEQYF. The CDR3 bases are TGTGCCAGCGGAAGCTTAGCGGGAGGGCACGACGAGCAGTACTTC.

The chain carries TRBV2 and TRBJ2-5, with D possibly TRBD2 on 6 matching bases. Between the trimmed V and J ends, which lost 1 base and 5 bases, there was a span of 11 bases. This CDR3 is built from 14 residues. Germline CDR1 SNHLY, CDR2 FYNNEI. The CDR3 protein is CASSEETSLETQYF. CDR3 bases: TGTGCCAGCAGTGAAGAAACTAGCCTCGAGACCCAGTACTTC. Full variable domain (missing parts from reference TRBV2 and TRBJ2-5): EPEVTQTPSHQVTQMGQEVILRCVPISNHLYFYWYRQILGQKVEFLVSFYNNEISEKSEIFDDQFSVERPDGSNFTLKIRSTKLEDSAMYFCASSEETSLETQYFGPGTRLLVL.

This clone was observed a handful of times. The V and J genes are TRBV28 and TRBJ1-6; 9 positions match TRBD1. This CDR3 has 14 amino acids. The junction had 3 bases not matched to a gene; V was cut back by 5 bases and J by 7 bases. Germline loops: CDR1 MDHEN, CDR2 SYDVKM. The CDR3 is CASSLTGGNSPLHF. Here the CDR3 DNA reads TGTGCCAGCAGTCTAACAGGGGGCAATTCACCCCTCCACTTT.

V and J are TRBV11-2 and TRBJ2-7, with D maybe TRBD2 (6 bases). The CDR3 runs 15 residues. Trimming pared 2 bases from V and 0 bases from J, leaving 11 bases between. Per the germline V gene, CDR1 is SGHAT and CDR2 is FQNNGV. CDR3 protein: CASSLSGSGSYEQYF. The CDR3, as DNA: TGTGCCAGCAGCTTATCCGGTAGCGGCTCCTACGAGCAGTACTTC.

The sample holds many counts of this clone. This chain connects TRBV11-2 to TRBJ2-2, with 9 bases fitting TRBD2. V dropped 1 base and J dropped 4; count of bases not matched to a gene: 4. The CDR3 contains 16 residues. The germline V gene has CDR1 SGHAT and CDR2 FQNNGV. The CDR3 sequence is CASSLGGRASTGELFF. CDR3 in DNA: TGTGCCAGCAGCTTAGGCGGGAGGGCCAGCACCGGGGAGCTGTTTTTT.

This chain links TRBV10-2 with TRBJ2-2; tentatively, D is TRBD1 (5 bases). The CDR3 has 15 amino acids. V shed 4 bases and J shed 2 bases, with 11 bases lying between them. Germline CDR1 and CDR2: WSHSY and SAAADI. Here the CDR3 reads CASSVQGGNTGELFF. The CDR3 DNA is TGCGCCAGCAGTGTCCAGGGTGGCAACACCGGGGAGCTGTTTTTT.

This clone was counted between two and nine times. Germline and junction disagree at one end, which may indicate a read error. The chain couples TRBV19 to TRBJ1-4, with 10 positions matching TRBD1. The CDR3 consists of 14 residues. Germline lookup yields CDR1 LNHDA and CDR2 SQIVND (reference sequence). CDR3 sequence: CASRRQGASEKMFF. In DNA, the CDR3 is TGTGCCAGTAGAAGACAGGGGGCGAGTGAAAAAATGTTTTTT.

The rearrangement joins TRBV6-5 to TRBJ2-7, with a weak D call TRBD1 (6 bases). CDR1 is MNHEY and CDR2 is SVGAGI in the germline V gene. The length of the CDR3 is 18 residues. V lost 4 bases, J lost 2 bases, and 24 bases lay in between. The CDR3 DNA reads TGTGCCAGCAGTTCTTTTGATAATTTGGGGGCACTTACCTACGAGCAGTACTTC. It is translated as CASSSFDNLGALTYEQYF.

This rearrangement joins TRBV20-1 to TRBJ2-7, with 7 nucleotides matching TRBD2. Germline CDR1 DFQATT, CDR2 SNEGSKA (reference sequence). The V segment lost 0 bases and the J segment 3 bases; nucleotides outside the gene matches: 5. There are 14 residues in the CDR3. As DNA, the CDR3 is TGCAGTGCTAGAGATGGGGGGGAGGTCTACGAGCAGTACTTC. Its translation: CSARDGGEVYEQYF.

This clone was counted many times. DNA of the CDR3: TGTGCCAGCACGAGTCATGGGGACACAGATACGCAGTATTTT. This translates into CASTSHGDTDTQYF. The V and J genes are TRBV2 and TRBJ2-3; no clear D. Germline CDR1 is SNHLY and CDR2 is FYNNEI. Trimming took 7 bases from V and 2 from J, leaving 13 bases between them. This CDR3 contains 14 residues.

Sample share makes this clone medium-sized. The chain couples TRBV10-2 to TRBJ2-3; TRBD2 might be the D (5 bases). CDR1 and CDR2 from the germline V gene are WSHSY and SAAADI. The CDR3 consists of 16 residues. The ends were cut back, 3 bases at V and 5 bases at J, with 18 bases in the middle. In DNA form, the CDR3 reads TGCGCCAGCAGTGATAGGCCAGGAGGCGTTGGAGATACGCAGTATTTT. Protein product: CASSDRPGGVGDTQYF.

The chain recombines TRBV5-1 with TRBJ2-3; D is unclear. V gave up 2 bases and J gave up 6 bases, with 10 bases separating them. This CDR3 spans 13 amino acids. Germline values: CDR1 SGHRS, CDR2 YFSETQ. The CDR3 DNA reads TGCGCCAGCAGCTTTTGGTCAGTTGATACGCAGTATTTT. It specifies CASSFWSVDTQYF.

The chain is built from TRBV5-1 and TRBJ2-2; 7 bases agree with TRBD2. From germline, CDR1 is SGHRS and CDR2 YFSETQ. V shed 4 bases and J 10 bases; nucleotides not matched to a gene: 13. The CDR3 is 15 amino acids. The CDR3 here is CASSGGLSLGAELFF. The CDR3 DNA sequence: TGCGCCAGCAGCGGGGGACTATCGTTAGGCGCGGAGCTGTTTTTT.

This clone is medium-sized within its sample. CDR3 sequence: CASSLIQGDGYTF. CDR3 DNA: TGCGCCAGCAGCTTGATCCAGGGAGACGGCTACACCTTC. The V gene is TRBV5-1, the J gene TRBJ1-2; TRBD1 might be the D (5 bases). Germline V CDR1 and CDR2: SGHRS, YFSETQ. The CDR3 totals 13 residues. Trimming removed 1 base at V and 8 bases at J, with 12 bases between.

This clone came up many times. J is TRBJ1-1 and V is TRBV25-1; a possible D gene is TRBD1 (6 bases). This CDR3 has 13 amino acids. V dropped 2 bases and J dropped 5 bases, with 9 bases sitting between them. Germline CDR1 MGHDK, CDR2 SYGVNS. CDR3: CASSEGGRTEAFF. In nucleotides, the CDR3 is TGTGCCAGCAGTGAAGGGGGCCGAACTGAAGCTTTCTTT.

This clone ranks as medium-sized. CDR3 sequence (DNA): TGTGCTAGTGGTTTGGTACCAGGGGACTACGAGCAGTACTTC. Its protein product is CASGLVPGDYEQYF. V usage is TRBV12-5 and J usage is TRBJ2-7; TRBD1 might be the D (6 bases). V lost 0 bases and J lost 3, with 9 bases in between. The CDR3 extends over 14 amino acids. The germline V gene has CDR1 LGHNT and CDR2 FRNRAP.

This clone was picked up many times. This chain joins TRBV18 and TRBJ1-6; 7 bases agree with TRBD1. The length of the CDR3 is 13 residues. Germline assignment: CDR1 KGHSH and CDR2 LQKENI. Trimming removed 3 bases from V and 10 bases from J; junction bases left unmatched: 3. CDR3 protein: CASSPAQGSPLHF. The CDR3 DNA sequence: TGTGCCAGCTCACCGGCACAGGGGTCACCCCTCCACTTT.

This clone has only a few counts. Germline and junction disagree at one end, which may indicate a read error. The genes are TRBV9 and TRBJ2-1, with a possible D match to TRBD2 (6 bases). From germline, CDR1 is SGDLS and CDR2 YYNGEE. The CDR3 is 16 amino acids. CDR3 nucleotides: TGTACCAGCAGCGGGTTAGCGGTAAGCTCCTACAATGAGCAGTTCTTC. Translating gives CTSSGLAVSSYNEQFF.

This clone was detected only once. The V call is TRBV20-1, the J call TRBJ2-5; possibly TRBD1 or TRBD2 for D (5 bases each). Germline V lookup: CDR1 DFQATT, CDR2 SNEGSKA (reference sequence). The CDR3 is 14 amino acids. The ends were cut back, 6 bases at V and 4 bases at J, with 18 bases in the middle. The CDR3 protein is CSAKGEQGLETQYF. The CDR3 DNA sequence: TGCAGTGCCAAAGGGGAGCAGGGATTAGAGACCCAGTACTTC.